Listed below are T cell receptor beta chains from one sample, sequenced in a study of blood T cell repertoires in COVID-19. Assay: immunoSEQ multiplex PCR; the TCRdb copy retains only in-frame clones and omits some. The table lists hundreds of thousands of clones, around 85% of them singletons, with over 3% in the top ten. Material: PBMCs or T cells enriched from blood (not recorded which). The receptors derive from a woman aged 45-65 years in a cohort exposed to, infected with or recovered from COVID-19 (not recorded which). The CDR3 runs from the conserved cysteine through the conserved F or W. A D gene is named only where the DNA matches it firmly. Expanded clones get a size class; other rows say once, few or many, or leave the size out.

clone size,J gene,D gene,V gene,CDR3 protein,CDR3 DNA
NA,TRBJ2-2,NA,TRBV7-9,CASSLAGQANTGELFF,TGTGCCAGCAGCTTAGCGGGCCAAGCGAACACCGGGGAGCTGTTTTTT
NA,TRBJ1-1,TRBD1,TRBV27,CASSFRDRGSEGTEAFF,TGTGCCAGCAGTTTCCGGGACAGGGGGTCTGAAGGCACTGAAGCTTTCTTT
NA,TRBJ2-1,NA,TRBV5-6,CASSLGPAGDNEQFF,TGTGCCAGCAGCTTAGGACCTGCAGGGGACAATGAGCAGTTCTTC
NA,TRBJ2-4,NA,TRBV9,CASSDFKNIQYF,TGTGCCAGCAGCGACTTTAAAAACATTCAGTACTTC
once,TRBJ1-5,NA,TRBV7-2,CASSPRGHQPQHF,TGTGCCAGCAGCCCAAGGGGACACCAGCCCCAGCATTTT
NA,TRBJ1-3,TRBD1,TRBV4-1,CASSQTGGSYTIYF,TGCGCCAGCAGTCAAACAGGGGGCTCATACACCATATATTTT
once,TRBJ1-6,NA,TRBV7-2,CASSLRGEPPLHF,TGTGCCAGCAGCCTCCGCGGGGAGCCACCCCTCCACTTT
NA,TRBJ1-1,NA,TRBV4-3,CASSRQDDTEAFF,TGCGCCAGCAGCCGTCAGGATGACACTGAAGCTTTCTTT
NA,TRBJ2-3,TRBD2,TRBV2,CASSGKRGGTDTQYF,TGTGCCAGCAGTGGAAAGCGGGGAGGCACAGATACGCAGTATTTT
NA,TRBJ2-3,TRBD2,TRBV19,CASRRRGNPGLAGSGTDTQYF,TGTGCCAGTAGACGCCGTGGGAATCCCGGGCTAGCGGGGTCAGGCACAGATACGCAGTATTTT
NA,TRBJ1-5,TRBD1,TRBV27,CASRPGGMSNQPQHF,TGTGCCAGCAGGCCAGGGGGCATGAGCAATCAGCCCCAGCATTTT
NA,TRBJ1-4,NA,TRBV13,CASSLRNSPNEKLFF,TGTGCCAGCAGCTTACGGAACAGCCCGAATGAAAAACTGTTTTTT
NA,TRBJ2-5,TRBD2,TRBV29-1,CSVDWAGEETQYF,TGCAGCGTTGACTGGGCGGGGGAGGAGACCCAGTACTTC
NA,TRBJ2-6,NA,TRBV7-3,CASSPAISGANVLTF,TGTGCCAGCAGCCCTGCTATCTCTGGGGCCAACGTCCTGACTTTC
NA,TRBJ1-4,NA,TRBV3-1/TRBV3-2,CASSQDPGPVNEKLFF,TGTGCCAGCAGCCAAGATCCAGGGCCGGTCAATGAAAAACTGTTTTTT
NA,TRBJ2-1,NA,TRBV7-8,CASSLGAGAGLWQFF,TGTGCCAGCAGCTTAGGTGCGGGGGCGGGGTTGTGGCAGTTCTTC
NA,TRBJ1-1,NA,TRBV6-5,CARPGGSGRTEAFF,TGTGCCAGGCCCGGAGGGTCAGGGCGGACTGAAGCTTTCTTT
NA,TRBJ1-2,TRBD1,TRBV6-6,CASSYTDRDTGYTF,TGTGCCAGCAGTTACACCGACAGGGATACTGGCTACACCTTC
few,TRBJ1-6,NA,TRBV9,CASSVARSGTTLHF,TGTGCCAGCAGCGTAGCTCGGTCGGGGACAACCCTCCACTTT
NA,TRBJ1-2,TRBD1,TRBV5-1,CASSSQGEYGYTF,TGCGCCAGCAGCTCACAGGGGGAATATGGCTACACCTTC
once,TRBJ2-7,NA,TRBV6-6,CASSYSFPGYEQYF,TGTGCCAGCAGTTACTCGTTCCCGGGCTACGAGCAGTACTTC
NA,TRBJ2-5,NA,TRBV19,CASSTGLDFQETQYF,TGTGCCAGTAGTACGGGACTCGACTTCCAAGAGACCCAGTACTTC
NA,TRBJ2-5,TRBD2,TRBV6-7,CASSDPDSASGGLGGYGTQYF,TGTGCCAGCAGTGACCCGGACTCGGCTAGCGGGGGGCTCGGTGGGTATGGGACCCAGTACTTC
few,TRBJ1-2,TRBD1,TRBV19,CASSHRRPGGKEPYGYTF,TGTGCCAGTAGCCACCGGAGGCCAGGGGGCAAGGAACCTTATGGCTACACCTTC
NA,TRBJ2-1,NA,TRBV24-1,CATSDRDSGTLNNEQFF,TGTGCCACCAGTGACCGGGACTCTGGGACTCTAAACAATGAGCAGTTCTTC
NA,TRBJ2-1,NA,TRBV29-1,CSVVLYIIDEQFF,TGCAGCGTTGTTCTATATATAATTGATGAGCAGTTCTTC
NA,TRBJ1-5,NA,TRBV4-1,CASSQVFGNQPQHF,TGCGCCAGCAGCCAAGTCTTCGGGAATCAGCCCCAGCATTTT
NA,TRBJ1-5,NA,TRBV28,CASRQTLNQPQHF,TGTGCCAGCAGGCAGACACTTAATCAGCCCCAGCATTTT
NA,TRBJ2-7,NA,TRBV29-1,CSVVARVTVRSYEQYF,TGCAGCGTTGTGGCCAGGGTCACGGTACGCTCCTACGAGCAGTACTTC
NA,TRBJ2-7,NA,TRBV7-9,CASSFRDRSFIYEQYF,TGTGCCAGCAGCTTTCGAGACAGGTCTTTTATATACGAGCAGTACTTC
NA,TRBJ1-1,NA,TRBV18,CASSPTMDSLGNTEAFF,TGTGCCAGCTCACCGACGATGGACAGCCTCGGGAACACTGAAGCTTTCTTT
NA,TRBJ2-1,TRBD2,TRBV4-2,CASSQDLRAGENNEQFF,TGTGCCAGCAGCCAAGATCTTCGAGCGGGGGAAAACAATGAGCAGTTCTTC
NA,TRBJ1-1,TRBD1,TRBV30,CAWSIRTGQRTEAFF,TGTGCCTGGAGTATCAGGACAGGACAAAGGACTGAAGCTTTCTTT
NA,TRBJ2-1,NA,TRBV28,CASSLIGARSDNEQFF,TGTGCCAGCAGTTTAATTGGGGCGAGGAGTGACAATGAGCAGTTCTTC
NA,TRBJ2-7,TRBD2,TRBV2,CASSDGAGAYEQYF,TGTGCCAGCAGTGACGGAGCGGGGGCCTACGAGCAGTACTTC
NA,TRBJ1-1,TRBD1,TRBV25-1,CASSEYDRGRGNTEAFF,TGTGCCAGCAGTGAATATGATAGGGGGCGCGGGAACACTGAAGCTTTCTTT
NA,TRBJ1-2,NA,TRBV5-5,CASSLTGVPYGYTF,TGTGCCAGCAGCCTCACGGGGGTTCCCTATGGCTACACCTTC
NA,TRBJ2-3,TRBD2,TRBV10-1,CASSRGGRTDTQYF,TGCGCCAGCAGCCGGGGCGGGAGAACAGATACGCAGTATTTT
NA,TRBJ1-5,TRBD1,TRBV7-9,CASSSTGGAGPQHF,TGTGCCAGCAGCTCTACAGGGGGCGCGGGGCCCCAGCATTTT
once,TRBJ2-7,NA,TRBV7-5,CARSLRYQDTTTYEQYF,TGTGCCAGAAGCTTAAGGTACCAGGATACAACGACCTACGAGCAGTACTTC
NA,TRBJ1-1,TRBD1,TRBV19,CASNARQGGYEAFF,TGTGCCAGTAACGCCCGACAGGGAGGATATGAAGCTTTCTTT
NA,TRBJ1-6,TRBD1,TRBV6-5,CASSPFQGENSPLHF,TGTGCCAGCAGCCCCTTCCAGGGGGAGAATTCACCCCTCCACTTT
once,TRBJ2-2,TRBD2,TRBV3-1/TRBV3-2,CASSQGLAGGSNTGELFF,TGTGCCAGCAGCCAAGGACTAGCGGGGGGCTCGAACACCGGGGAGCTGTTTTTT
NA,TRBJ2-5,TRBD2,TRBV20-1,CSASGPGETSGGVRETQYF,TGCAGTGCTAGTGGGCCGGGAGAGACTAGCGGGGGGGTTAGAGAGACCCAGTACTTC
NA,TRBJ1-4,NA,TRBV18,CASSSGQSEKLFF,TGTGCCAGCTCATCTGGACAAAGTGAAAAACTGTTTTTT
once,TRBJ1-1,TRBD1,TRBV5-1,CASSYLGQTNTEAFF,TGCGCCAGCAGCTATTTGGGACAGACGAACACTGAAGCTTTCTTT
few,TRBJ1-5,NA,TRBV4-2,CASSQDGTGNQPQHF,TGTGCCAGCAGCCAAGATGGCACAGGGAATCAGCCCCAGCATTTT
NA,TRBJ1-5,TRBD1,TRBV2,CASRGWDREYSNQPQHF,TGTGCCAGCAGGGGATGGGACAGAGAATATAGCAATCAGCCCCAGCATTTT
NA,TRBJ1-1,TRBD1,TRBV5-1,CASSLEGQYSEAFF,TGCGCCAGCAGCTTGGAGGGACAGTATAGTGAAGCTTTCTTT
NA,TRBJ1-2,NA,TRBV4-3,CASSQEGGYGYTF,TGCGCCAGCAGCCAAGAGGGGGGATATGGCTACACCTTC
NA,TRBJ1-1,TRBD1,TRBV11-2,CASSLTGGSTEAFF,TGTGCCAGCAGCTTGACAGGGGGGAGCACTGAAGCTTTCTTT
NA,TRBJ1-2,NA,TRBV14,CASSQDRNPLFGYTF,TGTGCCAGCAGCCAAGATAGAAACCCACTCTTTGGCTACACCTTC
NA,TRBJ1-3,NA,TRBV7-2,CASSLGGGAGNTIYF,TGTGCCAGCAGCTTAGGCGGAGGGGCTGGAAACACCATATATTTT
NA,TRBJ2-3,NA,TRBV10-2,CASRNPGVTQYF,TGCGCCAGCAGGAACCCGGGGGTTACGCAGTATTTT
few,TRBJ1-2,NA,TRBV6-5,CASSYRGGYTF,TGTGCCAGCAGTTACAGGGGTGGCTACACCTTC
NA,TRBJ1-5,TRBD1,TRBV19,CASSMGRTGVAIDNQPQHF,TGTGCCAGTAGTATGGGCAGGACAGGGGTTGCGATCGACAATCAGCCCCAGCATTTT
NA,TRBJ1-1,TRBD1,TRBV6-2/TRBV6-3,CASSWTGLTKDEAFF,TGTGCCAGCAGTTGGACAGGTCTTACGAAGGATGAAGCTTTCTTT
NA,TRBJ2-3,TRBD1,TRBV9,CASSAPGQSTDTQYF,TGTGCCAGCAGCGCGCCGGGACAGAGCACAGATACGCAGTATTTT